This TCR beta chain was captured in a study of T-cell memory formation after mild COVID-19. Study-level findings and limits: Day 15 to 85 contractors were CD4/CD8 balanced; later expanders leaned CD4+. Chiefly within CM and EM were the contracting CD4+ clones; CD8+ ones were within EMRA. Proof of SARS-CoV-2 specificity was absent for the second-wave clones that crested on day 37. Pre-infection memory harbored some responding clones, suggesting cross-reactive memory joined.

This clonotype was observed many times. The antigen remains unidentified. MiXCR, applied by TCRdb to the 5' RACE reads, yields one record per CDR3 protein. Among about 350,000 distinct CDR3 sequences listed, roughly an eighth were seen once. This CDR3 contains 16 residues. Per germline, CDR1 SGHRS and CDR2 YFSETQ. V lost 3 bases to trimming and J lost 4 bases; unmatched junction nucleotides: 8. Sequenced input: PBMCs or a T cell subset sorted from them (not recorded which). The TCR originated in a man younger than 35 who had mild COVID-19 (a few samples of this study predate the infection). Cell type and time point are not known. The chain employs TRBV5-1 and TRBJ2-3, with 10 bases that match TRBD1. For the CDR3, the DNA is TGCGCCAGCAGCTCTGCCTCCGGGACAGGGGCAGATACGCAGTATTTT. Its translation is CASSSASGTGADTQYF.